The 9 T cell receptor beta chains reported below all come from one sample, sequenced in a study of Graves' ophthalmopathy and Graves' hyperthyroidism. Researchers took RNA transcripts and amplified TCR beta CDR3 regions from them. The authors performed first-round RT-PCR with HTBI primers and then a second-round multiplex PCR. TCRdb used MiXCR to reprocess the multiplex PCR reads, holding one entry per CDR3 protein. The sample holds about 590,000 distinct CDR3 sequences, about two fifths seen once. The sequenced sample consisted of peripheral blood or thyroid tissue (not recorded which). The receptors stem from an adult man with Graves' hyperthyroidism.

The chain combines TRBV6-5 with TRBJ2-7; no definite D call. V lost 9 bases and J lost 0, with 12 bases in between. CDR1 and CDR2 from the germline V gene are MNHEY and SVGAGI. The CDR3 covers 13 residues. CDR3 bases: TGTGCCAGTGGCAGGTCACTCTCCTACGAGCAGTACTTC. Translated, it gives CASGRSLSYEQYF.

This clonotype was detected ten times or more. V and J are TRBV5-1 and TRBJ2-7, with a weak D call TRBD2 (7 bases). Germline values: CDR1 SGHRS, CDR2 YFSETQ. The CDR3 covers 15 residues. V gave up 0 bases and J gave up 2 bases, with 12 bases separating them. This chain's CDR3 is CASSLEGGAPYEQYF. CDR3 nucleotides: TGCGCCAGCAGCTTGGAAGGGGGGGCCCCCTACGAGCAGTACTTC.

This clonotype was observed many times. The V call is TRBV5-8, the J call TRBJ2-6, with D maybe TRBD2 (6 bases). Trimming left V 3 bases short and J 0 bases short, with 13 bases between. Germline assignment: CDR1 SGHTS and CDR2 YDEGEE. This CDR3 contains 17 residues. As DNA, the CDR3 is TGTGCCAGCAGCTCCATATCGACTAGCTCTGGGGCCAACGTCCTGACTTTC. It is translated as CASSSISTSSGANVLTF.

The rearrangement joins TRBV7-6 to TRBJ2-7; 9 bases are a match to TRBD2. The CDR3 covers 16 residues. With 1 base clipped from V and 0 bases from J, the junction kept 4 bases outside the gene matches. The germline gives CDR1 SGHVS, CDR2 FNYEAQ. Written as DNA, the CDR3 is TGTGCCAGCAGCTTAGGAAGTAGCGGGAGCTCCTACGAGCAGTACTTC. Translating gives CASSLGSSGSSYEQYF.

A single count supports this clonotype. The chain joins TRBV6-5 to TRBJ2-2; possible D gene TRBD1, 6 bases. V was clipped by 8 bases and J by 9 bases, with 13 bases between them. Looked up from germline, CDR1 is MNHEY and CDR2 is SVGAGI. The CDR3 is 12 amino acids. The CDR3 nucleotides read TGTGCCAGCCGGGACCGGGACAGGGAGCTGTTTTTT. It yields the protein CASRDRDRELFF.

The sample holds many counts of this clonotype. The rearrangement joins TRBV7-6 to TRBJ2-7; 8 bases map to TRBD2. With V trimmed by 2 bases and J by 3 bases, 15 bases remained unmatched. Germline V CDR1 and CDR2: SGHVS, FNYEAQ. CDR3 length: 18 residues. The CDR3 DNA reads TGTGCCAGCAGCTTACCCGCCTTCACTAGCGGCACGGACTACGAGCAGTACTTC. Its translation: CASSLPAFTSGTDYEQYF.

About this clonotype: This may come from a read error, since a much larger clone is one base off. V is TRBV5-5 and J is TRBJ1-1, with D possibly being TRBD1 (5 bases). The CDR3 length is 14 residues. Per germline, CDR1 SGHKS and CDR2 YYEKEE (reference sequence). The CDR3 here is CASTLTGGDTEAFF. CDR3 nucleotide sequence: TGCGCCAGCACGTTGACCGGGGGTGACACTGAAGCTTTCTTT.

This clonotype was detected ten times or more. In DNA, the CDR3 is TGTGCCACGCGGCACCGGTCCGCCCGTAATTCACCCCTCCACTTT. It codes for CATRHRSARNSPLHF. This chain uses TRBV6-5 with TRBJ1-6; no reliable D call. Germline V gene sequence: CDR1 MNHEY, CDR2 SVGAGI. The CDR3 covers 15 residues. V lost 10 bases, J lost 6 bases, and 19 bases lay in between.

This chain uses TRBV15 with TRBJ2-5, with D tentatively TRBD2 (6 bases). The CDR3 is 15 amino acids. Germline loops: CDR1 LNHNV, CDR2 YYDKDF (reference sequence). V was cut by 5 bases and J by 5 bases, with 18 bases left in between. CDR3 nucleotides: TGTGCCACCAGCCGAACTAGCATGCTAGGCGAGACCCAGTACTTC. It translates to CATSRTSMLGETQYF.